This is a list of T cell receptor beta chains from one sample in a study of blood T cell repertoires in COVID-19. Clones were read by immunoSEQ multiplex PCR, and TCRdb kept only the in-frame ones, dropping some. The sample includes approximately 280,000 clones, nearly 90% seen only once; the top ten take approximately 8.8%. Sequencing used peripheral blood. Receptor source: a man aged 18 to 35 with active or convalescent COVID-19. CDR3s include the opening cysteine and the closing phenylalanine or tryptophan. The D gene is left open where the match is weak. Clone size appears in some rows only: once, few, many, or a class for an expanded clone.

j_gene: TRBJ1-2; v_gene: TRBV27; d_gene: TRBD1; abundance: NA; CDR3nt: TGTGCCAGCAGCCCAACCGGACAGGGCCCAGCTAACTATGGCTACACCTTC; CDR3aa: CASSPTGQGPANYGYTF
j_gene: TRBJ1-2; v_gene: TRBV14; d_gene: NA; abundance: few; CDR3nt: TGTGCCAGCAGCCTCGGGACAAACTATGGCTACACCTTC; CDR3aa: CASSLGTNYGYTF
j_gene: TRBJ2-3; v_gene: TRBV10-3; d_gene: NA; abundance: once; CDR3nt: TGTGCCATCAGTGTTGGGGGGACTCACACAGATACGCAGTATTTT; CDR3aa: CAISVGGTHTDTQYF
j_gene: TRBJ2-7; v_gene: TRBV5-1; d_gene: TRBD1; abundance: NA; CDR3nt: TGCGCCAGCAGCTTTTCGGCCGGGACAGGGTGGACCTACGAGCAGTACTTC; CDR3aa: CASSFSAGTGWTYEQYF
j_gene: TRBJ1-5; v_gene: TRBV19; d_gene: NA; abundance: NA; CDR3nt: TGTGCCAGTAGTATAACGGGCAATCAGCCCCAGCATTTT; CDR3aa: CASSITGNQPQHF
j_gene: TRBJ2-7; v_gene: TRBV6-5; d_gene: NA; abundance: NA; CDR3nt: TGTGCCAGCACCCCCGCAGGAAACTACGAGCAGTACTTC; CDR3aa: CASTPAGNYEQYF
j_gene: TRBJ2-7; v_gene: TRBV7-3; d_gene: TRBD1; abundance: few; CDR3nt: TGTGCCAGCAGCTTCGGGACAGGGGACTACGAGCAGTACTTC; CDR3aa: CASSFGTGDYEQYF
j_gene: TRBJ2-1; v_gene: TRBV14; d_gene: NA; abundance: NA; CDR3nt: TGTGCCAGCAGCCAAGATATTTGGACTGAGTCCTACAATGAGCAGTTCTTC; CDR3aa: CASSQDIWTESYNEQFF
j_gene: TRBJ1-2; v_gene: TRBV5-6; d_gene: NA; abundance: NA; CDR3nt: TGTGCCAGCAGCGAACAGGGTACCAGCTATGGCTACACCTTC; CDR3aa: CASSEQGTSYGYTF
j_gene: TRBJ2-3; v_gene: TRBV7-9; d_gene: TRBD2; abundance: NA; CDR3nt: TGTGCCACACCCAACCCGGAGGGACTACGAGATACGCAGTATTTT; CDR3aa: CATPNPEGLRDTQYF
j_gene: TRBJ1-4; v_gene: TRBV6-4; d_gene: NA; abundance: NA; CDR3nt: TGTGCCAGCGGAAGGACAGCAGACAAATATGAAAAACTGTTTTTT; CDR3aa: CASGRTADKYEKLFF
j_gene: TRBJ1-1; v_gene: TRBV4-1; d_gene: NA; abundance: NA; CDR3nt: TGCGCCATTATGACAGATCCTGAAGCTTTCTTT; CDR3aa: CAIMTDPEAFF
j_gene: TRBJ2-3; v_gene: TRBV3-1/TRBV3-2; d_gene: TRBD2; abundance: NA; CDR3nt: TGTGCCAGCAGCCCAGAAGGGGGAAGGGCTAGCGGGGGTCCCACAGATACGCAGTATTTT; CDR3aa: CASSPEGGRASGGPTDTQYF
j_gene: TRBJ1-1; v_gene: TRBV10-3; d_gene: TRBD1; abundance: NA; CDR3nt: TGTGCCATCAATAAAACAGGGGGCTGGAACACTGAAGCTTTCTTT; CDR3aa: CAINKTGGWNTEAFF
j_gene: TRBJ2-1; v_gene: TRBV7-6; d_gene: NA; abundance: NA; CDR3nt: TGTGCCAGCAGCTTCCCCGGGAATGAGCAGTTCTTC; CDR3aa: CASSFPGNEQFF
j_gene: TRBJ1-4; v_gene: TRBV7-9; d_gene: TRBD1; abundance: NA; CDR3nt: TGTGCCAGCAGCTCTTGGACAGGGGGAGAAGAAAAACTGTTTTTT; CDR3aa: CASSSWTGGEEKLFF
j_gene: TRBJ2-1; v_gene: TRBV2; d_gene: TRBD1; abundance: NA; CDR3nt: TGTGCCAGCAGTCCCAGGGGGCTCTACAATGAGCAGTTCTTC; CDR3aa: CASSPRGLYNEQFF
j_gene: TRBJ2-7; v_gene: TRBV11-2; d_gene: NA; abundance: NA; CDR3nt: TGTGCCAGCAGCTTAGGGTTGGGGCAGTTCGAGCAGTACTTC; CDR3aa: CASSLGLGQFEQYF
j_gene: TRBJ2-7; v_gene: TRBV10-3; d_gene: TRBD2; abundance: NA; CDR3nt: TGTGCCATCAGCCCCAGGACTAGCGGGGGGATCGAGCAGTACTTC; CDR3aa: CAISPRTSGGIEQYF
j_gene: TRBJ2-7; v_gene: TRBV13; d_gene: NA; abundance: NA; CDR3nt: TGTGCCAGCAGCTTACCCTCCAGGGACTACGAGCAGTACTTC; CDR3aa: CASSLPSRDYEQYF
j_gene: TRBJ1-1; v_gene: TRBV5-6; d_gene: NA; abundance: many; CDR3nt: TGTGCCAGCAGCTTGGGACAGCTTCTGAACACTGAAGCTTTCTTT; CDR3aa: CASSLGQLLNTEAFF
j_gene: TRBJ1-6; v_gene: TRBV10-3; d_gene: NA; abundance: NA; CDR3nt: TGTGCCATCAGTGAGTCGCACGCAGGGAATTCACCCCTCCACTTT; CDR3aa: CAISESHAGNSPLHF
j_gene: TRBJ2-1; v_gene: TRBV4-1; d_gene: TRBD2; abundance: NA; CDR3nt: TGCGCCAGCAGCCAAGCGAGCGGGGGGGCCAATGAGCAGTTCTTC; CDR3aa: CASSQASGGANEQFF
j_gene: TRBJ2-2; v_gene: TRBV5-1; d_gene: NA; abundance: NA; CDR3nt: TGCGCCAGCAGCTTGGTTGCGGCGAACACCGGGGAGCTGTTTTTT; CDR3aa: CASSLVAANTGELFF
j_gene: TRBJ2-3; v_gene: TRBV29-1; d_gene: TRBD1; abundance: NA; CDR3nt: TGCAGCGTTCGGACAGGGTCAGATACGCAGTATTTT; CDR3aa: CSVRTGSDTQYF
j_gene: TRBJ2-7; v_gene: TRBV18; d_gene: TRBD1; abundance: NA; CDR3nt: TGTGCCAGCTCACCCGGACAGGGTCAGATGTACGAGCAGTACTTC; CDR3aa: CASSPGQGQMYEQYF
j_gene: TRBJ1-2; v_gene: TRBV9; d_gene: NA; abundance: NA; CDR3nt: TGTGCCAGCAGTGACAGCCTCTATGGCTACACCTTC; CDR3aa: CASSDSLYGYTF
j_gene: TRBJ2-5; v_gene: TRBV13; d_gene: TRBD2; abundance: NA; CDR3nt: TGTGCCAGCAGTTCCGGGACTAGCGGGGATTCAGGGGAAGAGACCCAGTACTTC; CDR3aa: CASSSGTSGDSGEETQYF
j_gene: TRBJ2-2; v_gene: TRBV3-1/TRBV3-2; d_gene: NA; abundance: NA; CDR3nt: TGTGCCAGCAGCCAAGCCATATCGGTCGGGGAGCTGTTTTTT; CDR3aa: CASSQAISVGELFF
j_gene: TRBJ2-3; v_gene: TRBV6-5; d_gene: NA; abundance: NA; CDR3nt: TGTGCCAGCAGAGCCTCTACTGCTACGCAGTATTTT; CDR3aa: CASRASTATQYF
j_gene: TRBJ1-2; v_gene: TRBV9; d_gene: TRBD1; abundance: few; CDR3nt: TGTGCCAGCAGCCCCCGGACAGGGGACCTTAACTATGGCTACACCTTC; CDR3aa: CASSPRTGDLNYGYTF
j_gene: TRBJ2-2; v_gene: TRBV9; d_gene: TRBD2; abundance: few; CDR3nt: TGTGCCAGCAGCGTAGAGCCTAGCGGCACCGGGGAGCTGTTTTTT; CDR3aa: CASSVEPSGTGELFF
j_gene: TRBJ2-3; v_gene: TRBV21-1; d_gene: NA; abundance: NA; CDR3nt: TGTGCCAGCAGCAAACGGGGGGGGCATTTATTCACAGATACGCAGTATTTT; CDR3aa: CASSKRGGHLFTDTQYF
j_gene: TRBJ1-6; v_gene: TRBV25-1; d_gene: TRBD1; abundance: NA; CDR3nt: TGTGCCAGCAGTGAACCAAGGGGGCTAGATTCACCCCTCCACTTT; CDR3aa: CASSEPRGLDSPLHF
j_gene: TRBJ1-2; v_gene: TRBV7-9; d_gene: TRBD1; abundance: NA; CDR3nt: TGTGCCAGCAGCTTAGAACAGGGGGCCTATGGCTACACCTTC; CDR3aa: CASSLEQGAYGYTF
j_gene: TRBJ1-2; v_gene: TRBV11-2; d_gene: NA; abundance: NA; CDR3nt: TGTGCCAGCAGCTTTCCAGGGCTTGCTAACTATGGCTACACCTTC; CDR3aa: CASSFPGLANYGYTF
j_gene: TRBJ1-5; v_gene: TRBV9; d_gene: NA; abundance: NA; CDR3nt: TGTGCCAGCAGCGTAGGCAGTCAGGCCAATCAGCCCCAGCATTTT; CDR3aa: CASSVGSQANQPQHF
j_gene: TRBJ1-2; v_gene: TRBV13; d_gene: NA; abundance: once; CDR3nt: TGTGCCAGCAGCTTAGATTACGAGTCCGCTAACTATGGCTACACCTTC; CDR3aa: CASSLDYESANYGYTF
j_gene: TRBJ2-3; v_gene: TRBV9; d_gene: NA; abundance: NA; CDR3nt: TGTGCCAGCAACCTAGATGACACAGATACGCAGTATTTT; CDR3aa: CASNLDDTDTQYF
j_gene: TRBJ1-2; v_gene: TRBV6-5; d_gene: TRBD1; abundance: NA; CDR3nt: TGTGCCAGCAGTCCCCCGGGACAGGGCGCCTATGGCTACACCTTC; CDR3aa: CASSPPGQGAYGYTF
j_gene: TRBJ1-1; v_gene: TRBV10-3; d_gene: TRBD1; abundance: NA; CDR3nt: TGTGCCATCAGTGTATATAAAACAGGGGATGAAGCTTTCTTT; CDR3aa: CAISVYKTGDEAFF
j_gene: TRBJ1-2; v_gene: TRBV5-6; d_gene: NA; abundance: NA; CDR3nt: TGTGCCAGCAGCTGGGGGGTAATCTCGGGAGGCTACACCTTC; CDR3aa: CASSWGVISGGYTF
j_gene: TRBJ2-3; v_gene: TRBV19; d_gene: NA; abundance: NA; CDR3nt: TGTGCCAGTAGTGGGGACTCGCTTCGGGCCGGTACGCAGTATTTT; CDR3aa: CASSGDSLRAGTQYF
j_gene: TRBJ1-2; v_gene: TRBV27; d_gene: NA; abundance: NA; CDR3nt: TGTGCCAGCAGTTTAAGGGGAGGGAGCTATGGCTACACCTTC; CDR3aa: CASSLRGGSYGYTF
j_gene: TRBJ2-7; v_gene: TRBV14; d_gene: NA; abundance: NA; CDR3nt: TGTGCCAGCAGCCAAGTGGGCAGGACCTACGAGCAGTACTTC; CDR3aa: CASSQVGRTYEQYF
j_gene: TRBJ2-3; v_gene: TRBV12-1; d_gene: NA; abundance: NA; CDR3nt: TGTGCCAGCAGCTTTTTCGCGGGGGGGGAGAGCACAGATACGCAGTATTTT; CDR3aa: CASSFFAGGESTDTQYF
j_gene: TRBJ1-2; v_gene: TRBV6-6; d_gene: NA; abundance: NA; CDR3nt: TGTGCCACCCTACTGATGGGGGGCTATGGCTACACCTTC; CDR3aa: CATLLMGGYGYTF
j_gene: TRBJ1-5; v_gene: TRBV19; d_gene: NA; abundance: NA; CDR3nt: TGTGCCAGTAGTATCGTCCGGGATTATAGCAATCAGCCCCAGCATTTT; CDR3aa: CASSIVRDYSNQPQHF
j_gene: TRBJ1-1; v_gene: TRBV4-1; d_gene: TRBD1; abundance: NA; CDR3nt: TGCGCCAGCAGCAAGACAGGGGGCGCGTCGTACACTGAAGCTTTCTTT; CDR3aa: CASSKTGGASYTEAFF
j_gene: TRBJ1-2; v_gene: TRBV7-8; d_gene: NA; abundance: NA; CDR3nt: TGTGCCAGCAGCTTACAGGCCAGGGTCAACTATGGCTACACCTTC; CDR3aa: CASSLQARVNYGYTF
j_gene: TRBJ1-1; v_gene: TRBV4-3; d_gene: NA; abundance: once; CDR3nt: TGCGCCAGCAGCCAAGAAGCGGTGGGTCCCTCCATAGACACTGAAGCTTTCTTT; CDR3aa: CASSQEAVGPSIDTEAFF
j_gene: TRBJ1-6; v_gene: TRBV27; d_gene: NA; abundance: NA; CDR3nt: TGTGCCAGCACGGACAGTTTTCATTCACCCCTCCACTTT; CDR3aa: CASTDSFHSPLHF
j_gene: TRBJ1-2; v_gene: TRBV5-1; d_gene: TRBD1; abundance: once; CDR3nt: TGCGCCAGCAAGCTAACAGGGGGCGCGGACTATGGCTACACCTTC; CDR3aa: CASKLTGGADYGYTF